This T cell receptor (beta chain) appears in the sequencing data of a study of beta chain features in type 1 diabetes. Study-wide points: TCRB repertoires of naive, central memory and Treg cells appeared more similar among patients than among healthy donors. Fewer junction insertions and more nucleotide deletions appeared in type 1 diabetes patients. Researchers caution that PCR might favor shorter templates, equally among patients and controls.

Ten or more counts support this clone. Its antigen is undetermined. This CDR3 is 15 amino acids long. V was trimmed by 3 bases and J by 6 bases, leaving 15 bases between them. The V gene's germline CDR1 is KGHSH and CDR2 LQKENI. The authors reverse transcribed all of the isolated RNA, so sequencing captured expressed TCRB transcripts. Assay used: immunoSEQ multiplex PCR; TCRdb lists only in-frame clones, some missing. The table lists 310,000 or so clones, roughly 8% of them singletons. The TCR was taken from a woman under 30 in good health. V and J are TRBV18 and TRBJ1-5; D remains ambiguous. Source material: central memory CD4+ T cells from blood. The DNA of the CDR3 is TGTGCCAGCTCACCCATGCCGGGGTCCGCTCAGCCCCAGCATTTT. Translating it yields CASSPMPGSAQPQHF.